The rows below give T cell receptor beta chains drawn from one sample of a study of cytomegalovirus exposure and HLA in healthy donors. Profiled with immunoSEQ multiplex PCR; TCRdb holds only in-frame clones, not every one. Of fewer than 150,000 clones listed, approximately 86% are singletons. The sequenced sample consisted of PBMCs. All receptors derive from a man aged 18-30 years in good health and CMV-seropositive. The CDR3 runs from the conserved cysteine through the conserved F or W. The order of the fields is V gene, D gene, J gene, clone size, CDR3 DNA, CDR3 protein. The D gene is left open where the match is weak. Size tells how often a clone was seen (once, few, many) or the class of an expanded clone, and some rows leave it out.

V gene: TRBV5-1; D gene: TRBD1; J gene: TRBJ2-7; clone size: .; CDR3 DNA: TGCGCCAGCAGCCGGGACAGAAGGTACGAGCAGTACTTC; CDR3 protein: CASSRDRRYEQYF
V gene: TRBV6-5; D gene: .; J gene: TRBJ1-2; clone size: .; CDR3 DNA: TGTGCCAGCAGTTACGACCACAGGGAGCATGGCTACACCTTC; CDR3 protein: CASSYDHREHGYTF
V gene: TRBV6-5; D gene: TRBD1; J gene: TRBJ2-7; clone size: .; CDR3 DNA: TGTGCCAGCAGTTACTCGGACAGGGAGGCCTACGAGCAGTACTTC; CDR3 protein: CASSYSDREAYEQYF
V gene: TRBV9; D gene: .; J gene: TRBJ2-1; clone size: .; CDR3 DNA: TGTGCCAGCAGCGCCTCCGAGGTCCGAGCCTATGAGCAGTTCTTC; CDR3 protein: CASSASEVRAYEQFF
V gene: TRBV28; D gene: .; J gene: TRBJ2-1; clone size: .; CDR3 DNA: TGTGCCAGCAGTTCCGTTCCGGTACATGAGCAGTTCTTC; CDR3 protein: CASSSVPVHEQFF
V gene: TRBV27; D gene: .; J gene: TRBJ1-5; clone size: .; CDR3 DNA: TGTGCCAGCAGTCCCGGGCGAGGAGGGAATCAGCCCCAGCATTTT; CDR3 protein: CASSPGRGGNQPQHF
V gene: TRBV5-1; D gene: .; J gene: TRBJ2-3; clone size: .; CDR3 DNA: TGCGCCAGCAGCTTGGGGGCCGACCCGTGGGGCACAGATACGCAGTATTTT; CDR3 protein: CASSLGADPWGTDTQYF
V gene: TRBV4-1; D gene: .; J gene: TRBJ2-2; clone size: .; CDR3 DNA: TGCGCCAGCAGCCTTGACCGGGGGACCGGGGAGCTGTTTTTT; CDR3 protein: CASSLDRGTGELFF
V gene: TRBV9; D gene: TRBD2; J gene: TRBJ2-3; clone size: .; CDR3 DNA: TGTGCCAGCAGCACGGGACTAGCGGGGGGAACGCAGTATTTT; CDR3 protein: CASSTGLAGGTQYF
V gene: TRBV30; D gene: .; J gene: TRBJ2-2; clone size: .; CDR3 DNA: TGTGCCTGGGGCCGGACTCGCCCGAACACCGGGGAGCTGTTTTTT; CDR3 protein: CAWGRTRPNTGELFF
V gene: TRBV6-6; D gene: .; J gene: TRBJ1-2; clone size: .; CDR3 DNA: TGTGCCAGCAGTGCCGGGGGAACCTATGGCTACACCTTC; CDR3 protein: CASSAGGTYGYTF
V gene: TRBV7-9; D gene: .; J gene: TRBJ1-2; clone size: .; CDR3 DNA: TGTGCCAGCAGCTTAGGATTGAGACAGGATTTCTATGGCTACACCTTC; CDR3 protein: CASSLGLRQDFYGYTF
V gene: TRBV5-1; D gene: .; J gene: TRBJ1-3; clone size: .; CDR3 DNA: TGCGCCAGCAGCTTGAGTGGAACGGGTGGAAACACCATATATTTT; CDR3 protein: CASSLSGTGGNTIYF
V gene: TRBV4-1; D gene: .; J gene: TRBJ2-4; clone size: .; CDR3 DNA: TGCGCCAGCAGCCAAGGAGTGCAAAACATTCAGTACTTC; CDR3 protein: CASSQGVQNIQYF
V gene: TRBV6-6; D gene: .; J gene: TRBJ2-2; clone size: .; CDR3 DNA: TGTGCCAGCAGTTACAACAGGGAAGCCGGGGAGCTGTTTTTT; CDR3 protein: CASSYNREAGELFF
V gene: TRBV18; D gene: .; J gene: TRBJ2-7; clone size: .; CDR3 DNA: TGTGCCAGCTCACCACCGGACCAGGGGGGCGAGCAGTACTTC; CDR3 protein: CASSPPDQGGEQYF
V gene: TRBV5-1; D gene: .; J gene: TRBJ2-5; clone size: .; CDR3 DNA: TGCGCCAGCAGCTTGGCGTGGACTCAAGTAGTAGGAGGAGAGACCCAGTACTTC; CDR3 protein: CASSLAWTQVVGGETQYF
V gene: TRBV29-1; D gene: TRBD2; J gene: TRBJ2-3; clone size: .; CDR3 DNA: TGCAGCGTTACTAGCGGGAGAAGCACAGATACGCAGTATTTT; CDR3 protein: CSVTSGRSTDTQYF
V gene: TRBV27; D gene: TRBD2; J gene: TRBJ2-2; clone size: once; CDR3 DNA: TGTGCCAGCAGTTATACTAGCGGGATCACCGGGGAGCTGTTTTTT; CDR3 protein: CASSYTSGITGELFF
V gene: TRBV10-3; D gene: .; J gene: TRBJ2-7; clone size: .; CDR3 DNA: TGTGCCAGCCACCGGGGTGACTACGAGCAGTACTTC; CDR3 protein: CASHRGDYEQYF
V gene: TRBV5-1; D gene: TRBD2; J gene: TRBJ2-5; clone size: .; CDR3 DNA: TGCGCCAGCAGCAAGGGACTAGCGGGGCCCCAAGAGACCCAGTACTTC; CDR3 protein: CASSKGLAGPQETQYF
V gene: TRBV30; D gene: .; J gene: TRBJ2-3; clone size: .; CDR3 DNA: TGTGCCTGGAGAGGAGGCGGGTCCCGCACAGATACGCAGTATTTT; CDR3 protein: CAWRGGGSRTDTQYF
V gene: TRBV27; D gene: TRBD2; J gene: TRBJ2-7; clone size: .; CDR3 DNA: TGTGCCAGCAGTTTGAAAGCGGGGCCATCCTACGAGCAGTACTTC; CDR3 protein: CASSLKAGPSYEQYF
V gene: TRBV5-1; D gene: TRBD1; J gene: TRBJ1-6; clone size: .; CDR3 DNA: TGCGCCAGCAGCTTAGGACAGGTCAATTCACCCCTCCACTTT; CDR3 protein: CASSLGQVNSPLHF
V gene: TRBV5-1; D gene: TRBD1; J gene: TRBJ1-5; clone size: .; CDR3 DNA: TGCGCCAGCAGCGCGCGGACAGGGGGCGATCAGCCCCAGCATTTT; CDR3 protein: CASSARTGGDQPQHF
V gene: TRBV2; D gene: TRBD1; J gene: TRBJ1-2; clone size: .; CDR3 DNA: TGTGCCAGCAGATTACAGGGGAAAGGGTATGGCTACACCTTC; CDR3 protein: CASRLQGKGYGYTF
V gene: TRBV9; D gene: .; J gene: TRBJ2-3; clone size: .; CDR3 DNA: TGTGCCAGCAGCACATTCTCAACAGATACGCAGTATTTT; CDR3 protein: CASSTFSTDTQYF
V gene: TRBV14; D gene: TRBD2; J gene: TRBJ2-7; clone size: .; CDR3 DNA: TGTGCCAGCAGCCCCGGGATCCTCGGGAGGGAGCAGTACTTC; CDR3 protein: CASSPGILGREQYF
V gene: TRBV5-1; D gene: .; J gene: TRBJ1-1; clone size: .; CDR3 DNA: TGCGCCAGCAGCTTGGGGGACACCATAGGTACTGAAGCTTTCTTT; CDR3 protein: CASSLGDTIGTEAFF
V gene: TRBV6-5; D gene: TRBD1; J gene: TRBJ1-1; clone size: .; CDR3 DNA: TGTGCCAGCAGTTACTCGGGACAGGGAGTGTCTGAAGCTTTCTTT; CDR3 protein: CASSYSGQGVSEAFF
V gene: TRBV7-2; D gene: TRBD1; J gene: TRBJ1-5; clone size: .; CDR3 DNA: TGTGCCAGCAGCTGGTGGACAGGGGCTGATCAGCCCCAGCATTTT; CDR3 protein: CASSWWTGADQPQHF
V gene: TRBV6-1; D gene: .; J gene: TRBJ1-6; clone size: .; CDR3 DNA: TGTGCCAGCAGTGAATATATCGGGGGGGGACCCCTCCACTTT; CDR3 protein: CASSEYIGGGPLHF
V gene: TRBV10-3; D gene: .; J gene: TRBJ1-2; clone size: .; CDR3 DNA: TGTGCCATCTCCCCCAGAGGGGGGGGGAACTATGGCTACACCTTC; CDR3 protein: CAISPRGGGNYGYTF
V gene: TRBV11-3; D gene: .; J gene: TRBJ2-5; clone size: .; CDR3 DNA: TGTGCCAGCAGCATGGAGGGGAGAACCCAGTACTTC; CDR3 protein: CASSMEGRTQYF
V gene: TRBV7-9; D gene: .; J gene: TRBJ1-1; clone size: .; CDR3 DNA: TGTGCCAGCACCTTCCTGGGGCCTGAAGCTTTCTTT; CDR3 protein: CASTFLGPEAFF
V gene: TRBV5-1; D gene: TRBD1; J gene: TRBJ1-2; clone size: .; CDR3 DNA: TGCGCCAGCAGCGTGGGACAGGGGGTGCTCACCTATGGCTACACCTTC; CDR3 protein: CASSVGQGVLTYGYTF
V gene: TRBV5-1; D gene: TRBD1; J gene: TRBJ1-2; clone size: few; CDR3 DNA: TGCGCCAGCAGCTTGCAACCCGGGACAGCCTCCGGCTACACCTTC; CDR3 protein: CASSLQPGTASGYTF
V gene: TRBV5-6; D gene: .; J gene: TRBJ1-2; clone size: .; CDR3 DNA: TGTGCCAGCAGCTTGGGTCTGACGCAGGGCCTGGGTGGCTACACCTTC; CDR3 protein: CASSLGLTQGLGGYTF
V gene: TRBV6-1; D gene: .; J gene: TRBJ1-1; clone size: .; CDR3 DNA: TGTGCCAGCAGTGAGGGCCGCAGGGGGAACACTGAAGCTTTCTTT; CDR3 protein: CASSEGRRGNTEAFF
V gene: TRBV27; D gene: .; J gene: TRBJ2-7; clone size: .; CDR3 DNA: TGTGCCAGCAGTCGGGGGGGACAGAGCACCTACGAGCAGTACTTC; CDR3 protein: CASSRGGQSTYEQYF
V gene: TRBV5-5; D gene: .; J gene: TRBJ1-5; clone size: few; CDR3 DNA: TGTGCCAGCAGCCCTGTACAGGGCAATCAGCCCCAGCATTTT; CDR3 protein: CASSPVQGNQPQHF